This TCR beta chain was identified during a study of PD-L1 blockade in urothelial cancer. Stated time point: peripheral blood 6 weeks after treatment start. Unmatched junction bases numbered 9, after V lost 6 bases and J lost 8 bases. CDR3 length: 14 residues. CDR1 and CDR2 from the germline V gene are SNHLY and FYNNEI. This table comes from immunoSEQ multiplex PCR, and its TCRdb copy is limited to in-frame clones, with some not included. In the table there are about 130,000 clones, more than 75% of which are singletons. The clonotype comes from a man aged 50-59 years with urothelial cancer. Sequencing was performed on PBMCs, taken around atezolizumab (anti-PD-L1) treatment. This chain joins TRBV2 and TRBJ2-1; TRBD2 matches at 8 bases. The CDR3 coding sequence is TGTGCCAGCAGGCCCGGGACTAGTATAGATGAGCAGTTCTTC. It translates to CASRPGTSIDEQFF.